This is a list of T cell receptor beta chains from one sample in a study of blood T cell repertoires in COVID-19. Here immunoSEQ multiplex PCR was the method, and the copy in TCRdb shows in-frame clones only, minus some. The sample lists 180,000 or so clones, around 80% seen once, with roughly 13% in the top ten. Sequences were obtained from PBMCs or T cells enriched from blood (not recorded which). These receptors were collected from a woman aged 55-70 years who had recovered from COVID-19. Each CDR3 is given with its conserved first and last residue. D genes are given only for firm matches. Not every row has a clone size; where given, it reads once, few, many or a size class.

length,J,D,V,size,CDR3,DNA
14,TRBJ1-2,-,TRBV19,once,CASSFNAGDYGYTF,TGTGCCAGTAGTTTCAACGCAGGCGACTATGGCTACACCTTC
14,TRBJ2-1,TRBD2,TRBV13,-,CASSSGLAYNEQFF,TGTGCCAGCAGCTCTGGACTAGCCTACAATGAGCAGTTCTTC
15,TRBJ2-5,TRBD2,TRBV6-5,-,CASSYSSGGLETQYF,TGTGCCAGCAGTTACTCTAGCGGGGGGCTGGAGACCCAGTACTTC
15,TRBJ1-2,-,TRBV19,-,CASSILASLNYGYTF,TGTGCCAGTAGTATTTTAGCAAGTCTAAACTATGGCTACACCTTC
14,TRBJ1-2,TRBD1,TRBV28,-,CASSFGQGVYGYTF,TGTGCCAGCAGTTTTGGGCAGGGGGTTTATGGCTACACCTTC
15,TRBJ1-2,-,TRBV11-2,few,CASSLNGGGLYGYTF,TGTGCCAGCAGCTTAAATGGAGGCGGGCTTTATGGCTACACCTTC
13,TRBJ2-7,TRBD1,TRBV30,-,CAWNIQGSDEQYF,TGTGCCTGGAATATACAGGGGTCCGACGAGCAGTACTTC
15,TRBJ1-1,-,TRBV10-1,-,CATPSAAFRNTEAFF,TGCGCCACCCCATCTGCGGCCTTCCGGAACACTGAAGCTTTCTTT
14,TRBJ2-1,-,TRBV13,once,CASGETGGHNEQFF,TGTGCCAGCGGGGAGACGGGGGGCCACAATGAGCAGTTCTTC
13,TRBJ1-2,-,TRBV9,-,CASSSDSSYGYTF,TGTGCCAGCAGTTCCGACAGTTCTTATGGCTACACCTTC
17,TRBJ2-5,TRBD2,TRBV2,once,CASSGSGGLRGQETQYF,TGTGCCAGCAGTGGGAGCGGGGGGCTGAGGGGCCAAGAGACCCAGTACTTC
16,TRBJ2-3,TRBD2,TRBV11-2,-,CASSLGSGLGVDTQYF,TGTGCCAGCAGCTTAGGATCGGGACTAGGTGTGGATACGCAGTATTTT
15,TRBJ1-5,-,TRBV7-2,-,CASSLGRRAGQPQHF,TGTGCCAGCAGCTTAGGGCGACGGGCGGGTCAGCCCCAGCATTTT
14,TRBJ1-5,-,TRBV6-5,-,CASSPRGSNQPQHF,TGTGCCAGCAGTCCAAGGGGGAGCAATCAGCCCCAGCATTTT
15,TRBJ2-6,-,TRBV19,-,CASTKLDSGANVLTF,TGTGCCAGTACCAAACTAGATTCTGGGGCCAACGTCCTGACTTTC
13,TRBJ1-2,-,TRBV5-4,-,CASTLDGLYGYTF,TGTGCCAGCACCTTGGACGGACTCTATGGCTACACCTTC
15,TRBJ2-3,TRBD2,TRBV30,-,CAWSRDYQGADTQYF,TGTGCCTGGAGCCGGGACTACCAAGGGGCAGATACGCAGTATTTT
16,TRBJ2-2,-,TRBV3-1/TRBV3-2,-,CASSQERISNTGELFF,TGTGCCAGCAGCCAAGAGCGCATATCGAACACCGGGGAGCTGTTTTTT
14,TRBJ1-2,TRBD1,TRBV10-3,-,CAISGQQGASGYTF,TGTGCCATCAGCGGTCAACAGGGGGCAAGTGGCTACACCTTC